The T cell receptor (beta chain) described here comes from a study of CD8+CD57+ T cells in acquired aplastic anemia. Whole-study context: The mean DNA yield obtained from sorted CD4+ and CD8+ cells came to around 3 ug. Healthy donor CD4+ samples were sequenced to a depth that averaged about 10.8 million reads. General study findings and limits: Patients and controls were not found to differ significantly in CD8+ Simpson's diversity.

For CDR3 and TCR beta VDJ profiling, genomic DNA was the template used. TCRdb called the reads again in MiXCR, with one record for every CDR3 protein. The data show more than 150,000 distinct CDR3 sequences, 40% to 55% seen once. The CDR3 spans 13 residues. After removal of 7 bases from V and 3 bases from J, the junction contained 5 bases not matched to a gene. Germline-derived CDR1 and CDR2 are SNHLY and FYNNEI. This clonotype was seen more than once but under ten times. The antigen remains unidentified. V and J are TRBV2 and TRBJ1-1; 7 nucleotides agree with TRBD1. This TCR derives from a human donor in good health. The sequenced sample consisted of sorted CD4+, CD8+, or CD8+CD57+ T cells (not recorded which) from PBMCs. The CDR3 spells CASIVRGDTEAFF. As DNA, the CDR3 is TGTGCCAGCATTGTCAGGGGGGACACTGAAGCTTTCTTT.